The 28 T cell receptor beta chains below all came from one sample that was sequenced in a study of blood T cell repertoires in COVID-19 (dated by TCRdb to the early 2020s). Receptor libraries were prepared by the immunoSEQ multiplex PCR assay. The immuneACCESS repertoire file appears here via TCRdb, limited to in-frame rearrangements. These files lack a portion of the clones; in checked studies, under half of the deficit traces to unresolved V genes, and the cause of the others is not known. For this sample there are around 140,000 clones; about 87% appear just once. The leading ten clones occupy approximately 9% of the sample. Sample: peripheral blood. These receptors came from a woman between 50 and 59 years old with active or convalescent COVID-19.

On this clone: Different DNA sequences within this sample yield the same CDR3. The V and J genes are TRBV28 and TRBJ1-2; D unclear. The CDR3 covers 12 residues. CDR1 is MDHEN and CDR2 is SYDVKM in the germline V gene. With 1 base removed from V and 8 bases from J, the gap between germline ends came to 8 bases. CDR3 sequence reads: CASSLSGDGYTF. CDR3 sequence (DNA): TGTGCCAGCAGTTTATCGGGAGACGGCTACACCTTC.

The chain joins TRBV6-1 to TRBJ1-1; possibly TRBD1 for D (6 bases). CDR1 MNHNS and CDR2 SASEGT come from the germline V gene. The length of the CDR3 is 13 residues. V lost 3 bases and J lost 5, with 10 bases in between. CDR3 residues: CASSEEGGTEAFF. In DNA, the CDR3 is TGTGCCAGCAGTGAGGAGGGGGGGACTGAAGCTTTCTTT.

The CDR3 region is CASRLPPGDALSNQPQHF. The CDR3 region has the DNA TGTGCAAGTCGCCTCCCGCCAGGGGACGCCCTCTCCAATCAGCCCCAGCATTTT. The V call is TRBV12-2, the J call TRBJ1-5; the table's TRBD1 call for D was not verified on the DNA. TRBV12-2 is shown as a pseudogene. CDR3 length: 18 residues.

A single count supports this clone. The V gene is TRBV11-2, the J gene TRBJ1-2, with 7 bases aligning to TRBD1. V lost 3 bases, J lost 6 bases, and 10 bases stayed unmatched. The CDR3 has 15 amino acids. Germline lookup yields CDR1 SGHAT and CDR2 FQNNGV. The CDR3 sequence is CASSFVRGRGNGYTF. The CDR3 DNA sequence: TGTGCCAGCAGCTTTGTGAGGGGGCGAGGGAATGGCTACACCTTC.

On this clone itself: The sample has other DNA sequences that encode this CDR3 too. The chain links TRBV9 to TRBJ2-7, with 7 bases lining up with TRBD2. CDR1 SGDLS and CDR2 YYNGEE come from the germline V gene. This CDR3 contains 14 residues. The V gene end was trimmed by 0 bases and the J gene end by 2 bases; junction bases not matched to a gene: 2. The chain's CDR3 is CASSVAGGPYEQYF. CDR3 in DNA: TGTGCCAGCAGCGTAGCGGGGGGACCCTACGAGCAGTACTTC.

This chain joins TRBV28 and TRBJ1-5; 8 nucleotides align to TRBD1. Germline CDR1 MDHEN, CDR2 SYDVKM. This CDR3 has 16 amino acids. The V and J ends lost 7 bases and 1 base, in that order; junction bases with no gene match: 9. CDR3 coding DNA: TGTGCCAGCATATCAGGGGGCGCGGGGAGCAATCAGCCCCAGCATTTT. It codes for CASISGGAGSNQPQHF.

The V gene is TRBV27, the J gene TRBJ1-5, with D unclear. Per germline, CDR1 MNHEY and CDR2 SMNVEV (reference sequence). V lost 6 bases to trimming and J lost 1 base, with 10 bases between them. The CDR3 loop spans 14 amino acids. The CDR3 DNA reads TGTGCCAGCAGCCGGACGGGGAGCAATCAGCCCCAGCATTTT. As protein: CASSRTGSNQPQHF.

V usage is TRBV5-1 and J usage is TRBJ2-1; 9 nucleotides match TRBD2. This CDR3 comprises 15 residues. The germline CDR1 and CDR2 sequences are SGHRS and YFSETQ. V trimming: 3 bases; J trimming: 5 bases; junction bases outside the gene matches: 6. The CDR3: CASSSAGGPNNEQFF. As DNA, the CDR3 is TGCGCCAGCAGCTCCGCGGGAGGGCCGAACAATGAGCAGTTCTTC.

This chain links TRBV6-6 with TRBJ1-5; 8 bases align to TRBD1. Germline V gene data show CDR1 as MNHNY and CDR2 as SVGAGI (reference sequence). With 10 bases clipped from V and 2 bases from J, the junction kept 19 bases outside the gene matches. This CDR3 is 18 amino acids long. The CDR3 is CATRRGTGPPTGNQPQHF. CDR3 bases: TGTGCCACCCGTCGGGGGACAGGTCCACCCACAGGCAATCAGCCCCAGCATTTT.

The J gene is TRBJ1-2, the V gene TRBV6-4, with TRBD1 identical over 12 bases. V dropped 5 bases and J dropped 6; count of bases not matched to a gene: 13. This CDR3 has 17 amino acids. CDR1 and CDR2 (germline): MRHNA, SNTAGT. CDR3 loop: CASSPLRDRGQGDGYTF. The DNA of the CDR3 is TGTGCCAGCAGTCCACTCCGGGACAGGGGGCAGGGGGATGGCTACACCTTC.

The table lists this clone with a few counts. The gene calls are TRBV5-5 and TRBJ1-1, with no clear D. CDR3 length: 14 amino acids. Trimming cost V 1 base and J 1 base, with 8 bases left between them. CDR1 SGHKS and CDR2 YYEKEE come from the germline V gene (reference sequence). CDR3 in amino acids: CASSLTAGNTEAFF. CDR3 in DNA: TGTGCCAGCAGCTTGACAGCCGGGAACACTGAAGCTTTCTTT.

The chain combines TRBV10-3 with TRBJ2-1; 10 nucleotides agree with TRBD1. CDR1 is ENHRY, CDR2 SYGVKD, per germline. The CDR3 spans 13 residues. V gave up 7 bases and J gave up 10 bases; unmatched junction bases: 7. DNA of the CDR3: TGTGCCATCACCAGACAGGGGGCGAGAGAGCAGTTCTTC. This gives the protein CAITRQGAREQFF.

This rearrangement joins TRBV6-5 to TRBJ1-5; the match to TRBD1 covers 7 bases. The junction had 8 bases not matched to a gene; V was cut back by 6 bases and J by 3 bases. There are 15 residues in the CDR3. Germline V CDR1 and CDR2: MNHEY, SVGAGI. CDR3 nucleotide sequence: TGTGCCAGCAGCTTGACAGGGTCCAACAATCAGCCCCAGCATTTT. It translates to CASSLTGSNNQPQHF.

The chain is built from TRBV7-8 and TRBJ1-1, with D possibly matching TRBD1 (6 bases). CDR1 and CDR2 (germline): SGHVS, FQNEAQ. The CDR3 runs to 16 residues. The germline V and J ends were trimmed by 5 bases and 4 bases, with 20 bases remaining between them. DNA for the CDR3: TGTGCCAGCAGCGCCCCTCGTAGGGGGTATCTCACTGAAGCTTTCTTT. This gives the protein CASSAPRRGYLTEAFF.

This clone was seen a single time. The chain links TRBV7-3 to TRBJ2-6; maybe TRBD1 (5 bases). Between the trimmed V and J ends, which lost 1 base and 0 bases, there was a span of 10 bases. The length of the CDR3 is 17 residues. Looked up from germline, CDR1 is SGHTA and CDR2 is FQGTGA. CDR3 in amino acids: CASSLNQGNSGANVLTF. Here the CDR3 DNA reads TGTGCCAGCAGCTTAAATCAGGGTAACTCTGGGGCCAACGTCCTGACTTTC.

The V call is TRBV4-2, the J call TRBJ2-7; TRBD2 aligns across 10 bases. The CDR3 has 15 residues. Trimming took 0 bases from V and 2 from J; bases not matched to a gene: 1. Germline CDR1 reads LGHNA; CDR2 reads YNFKEQ. CDR3 DNA: TGTGCCAGCAGCCAAGACAGCGGGGGGGCCTACGAGCAGTACTTC. Translated: CASSQDSGGAYEQYF.

The chain employs TRBV3-1 (or the pseudogene TRBV3-2) and TRBJ2-3; a weak D match, TRBD2 (5 bases). Trimming pared 4 bases from V and 4 bases from J, leaving 12 bases between. CDR1 and CDR2 from the germline V gene are LGHDT and YNNKEL (reference sequence). The CDR3 is made up of 14 amino acids. The CDR3 here is CASSPMDGADTQYF. The DNA for the CDR3 is TGTGCCAGCAGCCCTATGGACGGGGCAGATACGCAGTATTTT.

The rearrangement links TRBV28 to TRBJ2-7; 8 nucleotides align to TRBD1. Germline CDR1 is MDHEN and CDR2 is SYDVKM. The J segment lost 4 bases and the V segment lost 7 bases, leaving 9 bases of the junction unmatched. The CDR3 runs to 14 residues. DNA of the CDR3: TGTGCCAGCACGAGGACAGGGTGGGGTTACGAGCAGTACTTC. It is translated as CASTRTGWGYEQYF.

The chain employs TRBV6-5 and TRBJ1-3; weak D call: TRBD1 (5 bases). The V gene's germline CDR1 is MNHEY and CDR2 SVGAGI. There are 15 residues in the CDR3. Trimming removed 5 bases from V and 8 bases from J, with 19 bases in between. CDR3 protein: CASSLRWRGSYTIYF. For the CDR3, the DNA is TGTGCCAGCAGTCTCCGCTGGAGGGGTAGTTACACCATATATTTT.

In DNA form, the CDR3 reads TGCGCCAGCAGATTAGACCCACAGGGGAACACTGAAGCTTTCTTT. This sequence encodes CASRLDPQGNTEAFF. This sequence joins TRBV4-1 and TRBJ1-1; D possibly corresponds to TRBD1 (6 bases). V was pared by 6 bases and J by 1 base, with 15 bases between. The CDR3 has 15 residues. Germline V gives CDR1 MGHRA, CDR2 YSYEKL.

The gene calls are TRBV6-2 or TRBV6-3 and TRBJ1-2; unclear D gene. The CDR3 runs 13 residues. CDR1 and CDR2 from the germline V gene are MNHEY and SVGEGT. V lost 4 bases, J lost 4 bases, and 10 bases lay in between. CDR3 region: CASSSRAGYGYTF. CDR3 bases: TGTGCCAGCAGTTCAAGGGCGGGCTATGGCTACACCTTC.

V gene TRBV6-4 combines with J gene TRBJ2-1, with TRBD2 identical over 10 bases. CDR1 is MRHNA, CDR2 SNTAGT, per germline. V gave up 6 bases and J gave up 4 bases; unmatched junction bases: 6. This CDR3 spans 15 amino acids. DNA for the CDR3: TGTGCCAGCAGCCTTACTAGCGGGGATTACAATGAGCAGTTCTTC. The encoded protein is CASSLTSGDYNEQFF.

The chain combines TRBV10-3 with TRBJ1-1, with a tentative D call TRBD1 (6 bases). Germline V gene lookup returns CDR1 ENHRY and CDR2 SYGVKD. The length of the CDR3 is 15 residues. V was cut by 1 base and J by 1 base, with 10 bases left in between. DNA for the CDR3: TGTGCCATCAGTGAGTTGGGGGGGGCGAACACTGAAGCTTTCTTT. It yields the protein CAISELGGANTEAFF.

There are a few counts of this clone. The rearrangement links TRBV6-6 to TRBJ2-1; 7 bases are shared with TRBD2. Germline CDR1 and CDR2: MNHNY and SVGAGI (reference sequence). This CDR3 contains 12 residues. V lost 6 bases and J lost 7; bases outside the gene matches: 3. The CDR3 region is CASSPGGNEQFF. The CDR3 nucleotides read TGTGCCAGCAGCCCGGGGGGAAATGAGCAGTTCTTC.

This clone occurred a few times. The rearrangement links TRBV4-2 to TRBJ2-7; 10 nucleotides agree with TRBD2. The CDR3 sequence is 15 residues long. V was clipped by 3 bases and J by 4 bases; unmatched bases: 6. Germline V CDR1 and CDR2: LGHNA, YNFKEQ. The CDR3 is CASSQQLSGRYEQYF. CDR3 DNA: TGTGCCAGCAGCCAGCAACTTAGCGGGAGGTACGAGCAGTACTTC.

This sequence joins TRBV5-1 and TRBJ2-5; 9 bases fit TRBD2. The CDR3 is made up of 16 amino acids. Trimming cost V 4 bases and J 5 bases; bases outside gene matches: 12. The V gene's germline CDR1 is SGHRS and CDR2 YFSETQ. DNA for the CDR3: TGCGCCAGCAGCCTGACCGGGACTAGCCGACGGGAGACCCAGTACTTC. Its protein is CASSLTGTSRRETQYF.

This clone was counted only a few times. The chain combines TRBV18 with TRBJ2-7, with TRBD2 matching over 8 bases. The CDR3 runs to 15 residues. J was trimmed by 9 bases and V by 3 bases; bases with no gene match: 13. The germline gives CDR1 KGHSH, CDR2 LQKENI. The CDR3 is CASSPPGLGGVGQYF. CDR3 bases: TGTGCCAGCTCACCCCCGGGACTAGGGGGAGTGGGGCAGTACTTC. Complete variable domain (other parts from reference TRBV18 and TRBJ2-7): NAGVMQNPRHLVRRRGQEARLRCSPMKGHSHVYWYRQLPEEGLKFMVYLQKENIIDESGMPKERFSAEFPKEGPSILRIQQVVRGDSAAYFCASSPPGLGGVGQYFGPGTRLTVT.

This chain uses TRBV11-2 with TRBJ1-2; D is ambiguous. V was pared by 3 bases and J by 4 bases, with 9 bases between. CDR1 SGHAT and CDR2 FQNNGV come from the germline V gene. The CDR3 is 13 residues long. As DNA, the CDR3 is TGTGCCAGCAGCTTGGGAGTACGCTATGGCTACACCTTC. It yields the protein CASSLGVRYGYTF.